This passage covers 30 T cell receptor beta chains from one sample sequenced in a study of human T cells and chemical hapten exposure (dated by TCRdb to the early 2020s). Receptors were amplified or captured by RACE. The reads were generated on a NextSeq 500. The public sequencing data were trimmed at Q25 with fastp and processed into clonotypes with MiXCR by TCRdb, which kept only in-frame beta chains. Merged by CDR3 protein, the rows form single entries marked with the most common genes and DNA. This sample holds around 200,000 distinct CDR3 sequences; around 30% were observed only once. The top ten hold under 3% of the sample. The time point label of this sample denotes: pre-sensitization, week 0. The treatment or condition label, as the study defines it: therapeutic diphenylcyclopropenone sensitization with weekly scalp DPC. The sample here was whole blood, taken in connection with sensitization to the hapten diphenylcyclopropenone (DPC). These receptor sequences come from a woman aged 25-40 years with alopecia areata. Some clones in this sample may be carry-over from other donors' samples.

V is TRBV28 and J is TRBJ2-4, with D possibly being TRBD2 (6 bases). The CDR3 totals 15 residues. Trimming removed 6 bases at V and 1 base at J, with 13 bases between. Germline values: CDR1 MDHEN, CDR2 SYDVKM. As DNA, the CDR3 is TGTGCCAGCAGGGGGACTCTGTTTGCCAAAAACATTCAGTACTTC. This gives the protein CASRGTLFAKNIQYF.

The table lists this clonotype with a few counts. The chain joins TRBV11-2 to TRBJ1-5, with TRBD1 matching 8 bases. V lost 4 bases and J lost 4; bases outside the gene matches: 6. CDR1 SGHAT and CDR2 FQNNGV come from the germline V gene. The CDR3 runs to 15 residues. The CDR3 here is CASSSQTGANQPQHF. DNA for the CDR3: TGTGCCAGCAGCTCCCAGACAGGGGCGAATCAGCCCCAGCATTTT.

This clonotype was observed a few times. The V and J genes are TRBV10-3 and TRBJ2-6, with TRBD2 matching over 13 bases. The CDR3 is 16 amino acids. V gave up 9 bases and J gave up 4 bases; unmatched junction bases: 6. Germline CDR1 is ENHRY and CDR2 is SYGVKD. The CDR3 nucleotides are TGTGCCATTGGGACTAGCGGGGAAGGAGGGGCCAACGTCCTGACTTTC. It codes for CAIGTSGEGGANVLTF.

The V and J genes are TRBV5-1 and TRBJ2-2; TRBD2 matches at 12 bases. V was clipped by 7 bases and J by 5 bases; unmatched bases: 6. This CDR3 region has 15 residues. The germline V gene has CDR1 SGHRS and CDR2 YFSETQ. DNA for the CDR3: TGCGCCAGCGGTAGACTAGCGGGAGAGACCGGGGAGCTGTTTTTT. It encodes CASGRLAGETGELFF.

This chain links TRBV5-1 with TRBJ2-3, with D possibly being TRBD1 (5 bases). This CDR3 has 15 amino acids. Between the trimmed V and J ends, which lost 0 bases and 4 bases, there was a span of 12 bases. CDR1 and CDR2 (germline): SGHRS, YFSETQ. The CDR3 nucleotides are TGCGCCAGCAGCTTGGCGGGCATACAGGCAGATACGCAGTATTTT. It codes for CASSLAGIQADTQYF.

The chain recombines TRBV5-1 with TRBJ2-2; D remains unclear. Trimming took 1 base from V and 0 from J, leaving 7 bases between them. The germline gives CDR1 SGHRS, CDR2 YFSETQ. This CDR3 comprises 15 residues. CDR3 bases: TGCGCCAGCAGCTTGACCACACCGAACACCGGGGAGCTGTTTTTT. Protein product: CASSLTTPNTGELFF.

The V call is TRBV7-9, the J call TRBJ2-1; 7 nucleotides align to TRBD1. Germline trimming cut 8 bases from V and 0 bases from J; bases unmatched to any gene: 7. The CDR3 sequence is 15 residues long. Germline CDR1 is SEHNR and CDR2 is FQNEAQ (reference sequence). The CDR3 sequence is CASGSGTASYNEQFF. The CDR3 DNA sequence: TGTGCCAGCGGATCCGGGACAGCCTCCTACAATGAGCAGTTCTTC. Full variable domain (missing parts from reference TRBV7-9 and TRBJ2-1): DTGVSQNPRHKITKRGQNVTFRCDPISEHNRLYWYRQTLGQGPEFLTYFQNEAQLEKSRLLSDRFSAERPKGSFSTLEIQRTEQGDSAMYLCASGSGTASYNEQFFGPGTRLTVL.

The chain joins TRBV9 to TRBJ2-7; D is possibly TRBD1 (8 bases). This CDR3 spans 17 amino acids. CDR1 and CDR2 (germline): SGDLS, YYNGEE. V was pared by 0 bases and J by 2 bases, with 18 bases between. DNA for the CDR3: TGTGCCAGCAGCGTAGCGGGGGGAGGACAGGGAGCCTACGAGCAGTACTTC. It codes for CASSVAGGGQGAYEQYF. The whole variable domain, remainder taken from reference TRBV9 and TRBJ2-7, is DSGVTQTPKHLITATGQRVTLRCSPRSGDLSVYWYQQSLDQGLQFLIQYYNGEERAKGNILERFSAQQFPDLHSELNLSSLELGDSALYFCASSVAGGGQGAYEQYFGPGTRLTVT.

As to this clonotype: The junction shows a germline mismatch at one end, possibly a read error. This chain links TRBV12-3 or TRBV12-4 with TRBJ1-5; 7 nucleotides agree with TRBD1. The CDR3 runs 12 residues. CDR3 sequence: CASSLGGQVSDF. Written as DNA, the CDR3 is TGTGCCAGCAGTTTAGGTGGACAGGTCTCAGATTTT.

This rearrangement joins TRBV6-2 or TRBV6-3 to TRBJ2-3; 9 bases are shared with TRBD2. This CDR3 is built from 15 residues. Trimming removed 6 bases from V and 3 bases from J; junction bases left unmatched: 7. Germline V gene sequence: CDR1 MNHEY, CDR2 SVGEGT. The CDR3 nucleotides read TGTGCCAGCAGAGCTAGCGGGAAGTCAACAGATACGCAGTATTTT. The encoded protein is CASRASGKSTDTQYF.

The rearrangement links TRBV29-1 to TRBJ1-1; no clear D gene. The CDR3 is made up of 13 amino acids. CDR1 SQVTM and CDR2 ANQGSEA come from the germline V gene. V lost 4 bases, J lost 2 bases, and 11 bases lay in between. The CDR3 protein is CSVALGPNTEAFF. The CDR3 DNA is TGCAGCGTTGCACTTGGCCCTAACACTGAAGCTTTCTTT.

The V gene is TRBV6-6, the J gene TRBJ1-2, with D tentatively TRBD1 (6 bases). CDR1 and CDR2 (germline): MNHNY, SVGAGI (reference sequence). This CDR3 is 15 amino acids long. Trimming removed 5 bases from V and 4 bases from J, with 17 bases in between. CDR3 nucleotides: TGTGCCAGCAGTGTATCTGGACAGCGAGCCTATGGCTACACCTTC. Protein: CASSVSGQRAYGYTF.

This clonotype was seen many times. V and J are TRBV7-7 and TRBJ2-3, with a possible D match to TRBD2 (6 bases). CDR1 and CDR2 from the germline V gene are SSHAT and FNYEAQ (reference sequence). V was trimmed by 7 bases and J by 6 bases, leaving 8 bases between them. The length of the CDR3 is 11 residues. CDR3 in DNA: TGTGCCAGCAACGGAGGGGATACGCAGTATTTT. This sequence encodes CASNGGDTQYF.

This clonotype was counted between two and nine times. The V call is TRBV28, the J call TRBJ1-4, with TRBD1 matching over 7 bases. The V gene end was trimmed by 5 bases and the J gene end by 1 base; junction bases not matched to a gene: 7. Germline V lookup: CDR1 MDHEN, CDR2 SYDVKM. CDR3 length: 16 residues. CDR3 sequence reads: CASSPRQGLTNEKLFF. Written as DNA, the CDR3 is TGTGCCAGCAGTCCTAGACAGGGATTAACTAATGAAAAACTGTTTTTT.

Only a few counts were recorded for this clonotype. The chain carries TRBV27 and TRBJ1-3, with D tentatively TRBD1 (6 bases). There are 14 residues in the CDR3. The V gene's germline CDR1 is MNHEY and CDR2 SMNVEV (reference sequence). The V and J ends lost 9 bases and 0 bases respectively, with 12 bases between them. The chain's CDR3 is CASSTGLSGNTIYF. CDR3 in DNA: TGTGCCAGTTCGACAGGCCTCTCTGGAAACACCATATATTTT.

This chain uses TRBV7-2 with TRBJ2-5, with D maybe TRBD2 (7 bases). This CDR3 contains 14 residues. The germline V gene encodes CDR1 SGHTA and CDR2 FQGNSA. V was trimmed by 8 bases and J by 4 bases, leaving 17 bases between them. CDR3 amino acids: CASAGGPRRETQYF. DNA of the CDR3: TGTGCCAGCGCCGGGGGGCCCCGGCGAGAGACCCAGTACTTC.

This chain connects TRBV27 to TRBJ2-1; D possibly uses TRBD1 or TRBD2 (5 bases each). Germline-derived CDR1 and CDR2 are MNHEY and SMNVEV (reference sequence). V gave up 6 bases and J gave up 1 base, with 19 bases separating them. The CDR3 is 17 residues long. The CDR3 loop reads CASRPPFGAKSYNEQFF. As DNA, the CDR3 is TGTGCCAGCAGGCCCCCATTCGGGGCGAAGTCCTACAATGAGCAGTTCTTC.

This chain joins TRBV7-2 and TRBJ1-1; D uncertain. V was shortened by 2 bases and J by 7 bases, with 11 bases between the two germline ends. Germline lookup yields CDR1 SGHTA and CDR2 FQGNSA. The CDR3 runs 13 residues. For the CDR3, the DNA is TGTGCCAGCAGCTTAATCTCATATGGTGAAGCTTTCTTT. This translates into CASSLISYGEAFF. Using reference TRBV7-2 and TRBJ1-1 for the parts outside the CDR3, the full variable domain is GAGVSQSPSNKVTEKGKDVELRCDPISGHTALYWYRQSLGQGLEFLIYFQGNSAPDKSGLPSDRFSAERTGGSVSTLTIQRTQQEDSAVYLCASSLISYGEAFFGQGTRLTVV.

The chain joins TRBV9 to TRBJ1-6; no clear D gene. The CDR3 is made up of 13 amino acids. V gave up 0 bases and J gave up 8 bases, with 6 bases separating them. Germline V lookup: CDR1 SGDLS, CDR2 YYNGEE. The CDR3 here is CASSVEDDSPLHF. DNA for the CDR3: TGTGCCAGCAGCGTAGAGGACGATTCACCCCTCCACTTT.

This rearrangement joins TRBV29-1 to TRBJ2-7, with TRBD2 matching over 7 bases. J lost 0 bases, V lost 2 bases, and 4 bases had no gene match. The CDR3 length is 14 residues. Germline lookup yields CDR1 SQVTM and CDR2 ANQGSEA. The CDR3 sequence: CSVESSGTSYEQYF. CDR3 in DNA: TGCAGCGTTGAATCGAGCGGGACCTCCTACGAGCAGTACTTC.

This clonotype was counted a few times. The V and J genes are TRBV3-1 and TRBJ2-1; TRBD1 agrees at 7 bases. The CDR3 totals 17 residues. CDR1 LGHDT and CDR2 YNNKEL come from the germline V gene (reference sequence). The trim removed 0 bases at V and 0 bases at J, leaving 5 bases unmatched. CDR3 nucleotides: TGTGCCAGCAGCCAAGATTACGGGGACAGCTCCTACAATGAGCAGTTCTTC. Amino acid sequence: CASSQDYGDSSYNEQFF.

The chain carries TRBV28 and TRBJ2-1; TRBD2 might be the D (6 bases). The CDR3 is 16 residues long. V was clipped by 5 bases and J by 4 bases, with 18 bases between them. CDR1 is MDHEN and CDR2 is SYDVKM in the germline V gene. The CDR3 DNA is TGTGCCAGCAGTAGATTTGGATCTGGACTATACAATGAGCAGTTCTTC. The encoded protein is CASSRFGSGLYNEQFF.

J is TRBJ2-1 and V is TRBV4-2; 7 nucleotides match TRBD1. Trimming cost V 2 bases and J 6 bases; bases outside gene matches: 4. The V gene's germline CDR1 is LGHNA and CDR2 YNFKEQ. CDR3 size: 14 residues. The CDR3 DNA reads TGTGCCAGCAGCCAACCGACAGGGTTCAATGAGCAGTTCTTC. Protein sequence: CASSQPTGFNEQFF.

This clonotype turned up a few times. This chain joins TRBV28 and TRBJ2-2; 7 positions match TRBD2. Unmatched junction bases numbered 4, after V lost 2 bases and J lost 1 base. This CDR3 spans 16 amino acids. The V gene's germline CDR1 is MDHEN and CDR2 SYDVKM. This CDR3 is CASSLKGGRNTGELFF. In DNA, the CDR3 is TGTGCCAGCAGTTTAAAGGGCGGGAGGAACACCGGGGAGCTGTTTTTT.

This clonotype was recorded only once. J is TRBJ1-5 and V is TRBV29-1; D may be TRBD1 (5 bases). Germline CDR1 SQVTM, CDR2 ANQGSEA. V lost 4 bases and J lost 4, with 8 bases in between. There are 12 residues in the CDR3. CDR3 protein: CSVGGTNQPQHF. In nucleotides, the CDR3 is TGCAGCGTTGGGGGGACGAATCAGCCCCAGCATTTT.

This clonotype was recorded a few times. The rearrangement uses TRBV5-4 and TRBJ2-2; 9 bases fit TRBD1. This CDR3 region has 15 residues. After removal of 4 bases from V and 4 bases from J, the junction contained 5 bases not matched to a gene. The germline V gene encodes CDR1 SGHNT and CDR2 YYREEE (reference sequence). CDR3 loop: CASSPRDRVTGELFF. Here the CDR3 DNA reads TGTGCCAGCAGCCCCCGGGACAGGGTCACCGGGGAGCTGTTTTTT.

The chain employs TRBV20-1 and TRBJ2-7; tentatively, D is TRBD1 (5 bases). Germline V gene lookup returns CDR1 DFQATT and CDR2 SNEGSKA (reference sequence). Trimming took off 1 base at V and 5 bases at J, with 9 bases between the two ends. This CDR3 is 12 amino acids long. The chain's CDR3 is CSARAGKDEQYF. Here the CDR3 DNA reads TGCAGTGCTAGAGCAGGGAAGGACGAGCAGTACTTC.

The V and J genes are TRBV3-1 and TRBJ1-6, with 10 bases that match TRBD1. This CDR3 has 14 residues. The V gene end was trimmed by 5 bases and the J gene end by 10 bases; junction bases not matched to a gene: 5. The germline V gene has CDR1 LGHDT and CDR2 YNNKEL (reference sequence). In nucleotides, the CDR3 is TGTGCCAGCAGCAGGACAGGGGGAGACTCACCCCTCCACTTT. Amino acids: CASSRTGGDSPLHF.

The chain carries TRBV4-1 and TRBJ2-7; TRBD1 might be the D (5 bases). The CDR3 has 15 amino acids. Per the germline V gene, CDR1 is MGHRA and CDR2 is YSYEKL. V lost 3 bases and J lost 0, with 12 bases in between. The chain's CDR3 is CASSQVQDNSYEQYF. The CDR3 DNA reads as TGCGCCAGCAGCCAGGTCCAGGACAACTCCTACGAGCAGTACTTC.

The rearrangement links TRBV28 to TRBJ1-2; D gene ambiguous. The length of the CDR3 is 13 residues. Germline V CDR1 and CDR2: MDHEN, SYDVKM. Trimming left V 6 bases short and J 8 bases short, with 16 bases between. CDR3 sequence (DNA): TGTGCCAGCAGCCCCTCAACGGCGGGCGGCTACACCTTC. Translation: CASSPSTAGGYTF.